These 19 T cell receptor beta chains share one sample of origin, sequenced in a study of neurological immune-mediated disorders. Using its own MiXCR run on the 5' RACE reads, TCRdb lists one record per CDR3 protein. The sample shows tens of thousands of distinct CDR3 sequences, around 2% of them seen only once. Sequencing was done on a sample of PBMCs. Every receptor here comes from a woman aged 35 to 49 with multiple sclerosis.

The sample holds many counts of this clonotype. The chain carries TRBV5-1 and TRBJ2-7; 10 bases map to TRBD2. Trimming removed 5 bases from V and 2 bases from J; junction bases left unmatched: 7. The germline CDR1 and CDR2 sequences are SGHRS and YFSETQ. The CDR3 totals 15 residues. The CDR3 protein is CASRMGTSDTYEQYF. CDR3 sequence (DNA): TGCGCCAGCAGGATGGGGACTAGCGATACCTACGAGCAGTACTTC.

A remark on this clonotype: Sequence at one end of the junction differs from germline and may be a read error. The gene calls are TRBV29-1 and TRBJ2-1, with a weak D call TRBD2 (6 bases). The CDR3 loop spans 11 amino acids. The germline gives CDR1 SQVTM, CDR2 ANQGSEA. The CDR3 DNA follows: TGCGGCGTTGATTTTGGGGGAGGGCAGTTCTTC. It encodes CGVDFGGGQFF.

This clonotype was found many times. The chain recombines TRBV20-1 with TRBJ1-1; no firm D call. Germline assignment: CDR1 DFQATT and CDR2 SNEGSKA (reference sequence). This CDR3 has 13 residues. V lost 5 bases and J 1 base, leaving 11 bases between the germline ends. For the CDR3, the DNA is TGCAGTGCTGACGGCGCGGGGAACACTGAAGCTTTCTTT. Protein: CSADGAGNTEAFF.

This clonotype appeared many times. The chain couples TRBV20-1 to TRBJ1-2; D gene uncertain. Germline loops: CDR1 DFQATT, CDR2 SNEGSKA (reference sequence). Trimming stripped 0 bases from V and 8 bases from J, with 10 bases between. The CDR3 is made up of 12 amino acids. The CDR3 here is CSARDLIGGYTF. CDR3 DNA: TGCAGTGCTAGAGATTTGATTGGGGGCTACACCTTC.

This clonotype was observed at least ten times. This rearrangement joins TRBV7-3 to TRBJ2-2; D not certain. The CDR3 consists of 14 residues. Trimming took off 6 bases at V and 0 bases at J, with 8 bases between the two ends. Germline V CDR1 and CDR2: SGHTA, FQGTGA. The CDR3: CASSPTPNTGELFF. The CDR3 region has the DNA TGTGCCAGCAGTCCTACACCGAACACCGGGGAGCTGTTTTTT.

In its sample, this clonotype was seen many times. J is TRBJ1-1 and V is TRBV5-1; D unclear. This CDR3 contains 14 residues. V dropped 0 bases and J dropped 11 bases, with 17 bases sitting between them. The germline gives CDR1 SGHRS, CDR2 YFSETQ. CDR3 bases: TGCGCCAGCAGCTTGGACAGTGCAACACCCTTGGCTTTCTTT. Translation: CASSLDSATPLAFF.

In this sample, this clonotype turned up many times. This chain connects TRBV20-1 to TRBJ2-7, with TRBD1 matching over 7 bases. CDR3 size: 14 residues. The germline CDR1 and CDR2 sequences are DFQATT and SNEGSKA (reference sequence). The V and J ends lost 2 bases and 3 bases, in that order; junction bases with no gene match: 7. DNA of the CDR3: TGCAGTGCTAGATTGGGACAGAAACTCTACGAGCAGTACTTC. Translation gives CSARLGQKLYEQYF.

This clonotype was observed many times. The chain links TRBV20-1 to TRBJ1-2, with D uncertain. In germline, CDR1 is DFQATT, CDR2 SNEGSKA (reference sequence). Trimming shortened V by 1 base and J by 0 bases, and 12 bases separated the two germline ends. The CDR3 runs to 15 residues. CDR3 nucleotide sequence: TGCAGTGCTAGAGCTGTGGAAGGAGCTAACTATGGCTACACCTTC. This codes for CSARAVEGANYGYTF.

This clonotype was counted at least ten times. This sequence joins TRBV4-1 and TRBJ1-1, with D unresolved. Deletions cut 1 base from V and 1 base from J, with 13 bases between. Germline CDR1 and CDR2: MGHRA and YSYEKL. This CDR3 has 16 amino acids. As DNA, the CDR3 is TGCGCCAGCAGCCAAGGGTGGGGTGGTGCGAACACTGAAGCTTTCTTT. This encodes CASSQGWGGANTEAFF.

Ten or more counts support this clonotype. CDR3 sequence: CASSPYRGDGYTF. As DNA, the CDR3 is TGTGCCAGCAGTCCTTACAGGGGGGATGGCTACACCTTC. This chain uses TRBV6-5 with TRBJ1-2; 8 nucleotides line up with TRBD1. V lost 5 bases, J lost 6 bases, and 5 bases stayed unmatched. Germline V gene lookup returns CDR1 MNHEY and CDR2 SVGAGI. The length of the CDR3 is 13 residues.

In this sample, this clonotype turned up many times. V usage is TRBV12-3 or TRBV12-4 and J usage is TRBJ2-7, with D possibly TRBD1 on 5 matching bases. The ends were cut back, 0 bases at V and 0 bases at J, with 6 bases in the middle. CDR3 length: 14 residues. DNA of the CDR3: TGTGCCAGCAGTTTAGCCCAGGGCTCCTACGAGCAGTACTTC. Translation: CASSLAQGSYEQYF.

This clonotype was counted ten times or more. Because it lacks the conserved phenylalanine or tryptophan at the end, this CDR3 is likely a read error. The chain couples TRBV5-1 to TRBJ1-4, with unresolved D. V dropped 3 bases and J dropped 7 bases, with 13 bases sitting between them. The CDR3 spans 14 residues. Germline V CDR1 and CDR2: SGHRS, YFSETQ. The CDR3 bases are TGCGCCAGCAGCTCGATTGGGTTGGGTGAAAAACTGTTTGTT. The encoded protein is CASSSIGLGEKLFV.

This clonotype has ten or more counts. The genes are TRBV20-1 and TRBJ1-2; no reliable D call. V lost 1 base and J 4 bases, leaving 7 bases between the germline ends. Germline assignment: CDR1 DFQATT and CDR2 SNEGSKA (reference sequence). The CDR3 totals 12 residues. CDR3 region: CSARAGSYGYTF. CDR3 DNA: TGCAGTGCTAGAGCCGGGTCCTATGGCTACACCTTC.

This clonotype was picked up many times. V and J are TRBV10-2 and TRBJ1-1; D is undetermined. The CDR3 has 15 residues. CDR1 WSHSY and CDR2 SAAADI come from the germline V gene. V lost 4 bases and J 1 base, leaving 13 bases between the germline ends. The CDR3 DNA sequence: TGCGCCAGCAGTGCGACGGATGCAGGGAACACTGAAGCTTTCTTT. This encodes CASSATDAGNTEAFF.

This clonotype was found many times. V gene TRBV9 combines with J gene TRBJ2-7; D might be TRBD1 (6 bases). This CDR3 region has 13 residues. Germline assignment: CDR1 SGDLS and CDR2 YYNGEE. Trimming pared 4 bases from V and 1 base from J, leaving 9 bases between. CDR3: CASSFGQSYEQYF. For the CDR3, the DNA is TGTGCCAGCAGCTTCGGACAGTCCTACGAGCAGTACTTC.

This clonotype was seen ten or more times. The chain combines TRBV5-1 with TRBJ2-7; D remains ambiguous. The ends were cut back, 3 bases at V and 3 bases at J, with 22 bases in the middle. The CDR3 covers 17 residues. From germline, CDR1 is SGHRS and CDR2 YFSETQ. The CDR3 spells CASSSRSGGFGRYEQYF. The CDR3 bases are TGCGCCAGCAGCTCCCGCTCTGGTGGATTTGGGCGCTACGAGCAGTACTTC.

This clonotype appeared many times. J is TRBJ1-2 and V is TRBV12-3 or TRBV12-4; no definite D call. V dropped 7 bases and J dropped 6 bases, with 18 bases sitting between them. The CDR3 is made up of 14 amino acids. CDR3 DNA: TGTGCCAGCACCCCAAGTTGGCAAGTTGATGGCTACACCTTC. Protein: CASTPSWQVDGYTF.

This clonotype was detected ten times or more. The chain recombines TRBV5-6 with TRBJ2-7, with D uncertain. CDR1 is SGHDT and CDR2 is YYEEEE in the germline V gene. The ends were cut back, 5 bases at V and 0 bases at J, with 9 bases in the middle. The CDR3 extends over 13 amino acids. The CDR3 DNA reads TGTGCCAGCAGTCACGGAAGCTCCTACGAGCAGTACTTC. Translation: CASSHGSSYEQYF.

A remark on this clonotype: A read error may be the cause here, since a much bigger clone is one base away. The chain couples TRBV7-2 to TRBJ1-5, with D uncertain. The CDR3 covers 13 residues. Germline V lookup: CDR1 SGHTA, CDR2 FQGNSA. CDR3 sequence (DNA): TGTGCCAGCAGCTTGATCGTTCCTCAGCCCCAGAATTTT. Its translation: CASSLIVPQPQNF.